This TCR beta chain originates from a study of blood T cell repertoires in COVID-19. Overall study context: PBMCs, B-cell-depleted T cells, or T cells were the source of the cDNA or gDNA that made up the material.

Repertoires were generated with immunoSEQ multiplex PCR, while TCRdb's copy carries only in-frame clones and drops some. This sample has some 270,000 clones, with around 86% found just once. The V end was cut by 2 bases, the J end by 7 bases, with 6 bases between. Germline-derived CDR1 and CDR2 are SEHNR and FQNEAQ (reference sequence). The CDR3 loop spans 12 amino acids. Enrolment of Seattle patients took place during active infection, and they were followed longitudinally. The chain recombines TRBV7-9 with TRBJ1-5; tentative D call: TRBD1 (6 bases). The sample consisted of peripheral blood. This TCR was recovered from a woman over 75 with COVID-19, enrolled during active disease. The CDR3 DNA sequence: TGTGCCAGCAGCTTACAGGGGCAGCCCCAGCATTTT. Translation gives CASSLQGQPQHF.